This TCR beta chain was identified during a study of blood T cell repertoires in COVID-19. The overall study: Samples representing acute and convalescent COVID-19 were sourced from the United States, Italy and Spain.

Repertoires were generated with immunoSEQ multiplex PCR, while TCRdb's copy carries only in-frame clones and drops some. Among just over 650,000 clones listed, about 87% were seen once. CDR1 and CDR2 from the germline V gene are MNHEY and SVGAGI. V dropped 0 bases and J dropped 6 bases, with 9 bases sitting between them. This CDR3 has 13 amino acids. The sequenced material came from peripheral blood. The source is a woman aged 18-29 years with acute or convalescent COVID-19. V gene TRBV6-5 combines with J gene TRBJ2-7; the D is unclear. The CDR3 loop is CASSYSLRSEQYF. The CDR3 DNA follows: TGTGCCAGCAGTTACTCGCTAAGATCCGAGCAGTACTTC.